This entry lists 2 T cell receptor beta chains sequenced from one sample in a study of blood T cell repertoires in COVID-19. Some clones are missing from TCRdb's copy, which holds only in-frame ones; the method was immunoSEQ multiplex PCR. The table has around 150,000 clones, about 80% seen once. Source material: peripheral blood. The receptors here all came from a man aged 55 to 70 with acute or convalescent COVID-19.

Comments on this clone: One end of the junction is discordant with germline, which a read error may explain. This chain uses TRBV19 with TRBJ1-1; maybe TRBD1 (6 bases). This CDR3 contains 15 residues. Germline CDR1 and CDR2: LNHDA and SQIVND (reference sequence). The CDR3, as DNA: TGTGCCAGTAGCATAGCCAGGGGCAGGGAATTTGAAGCTTTCTTT. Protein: CASSIARGREFEAFF.

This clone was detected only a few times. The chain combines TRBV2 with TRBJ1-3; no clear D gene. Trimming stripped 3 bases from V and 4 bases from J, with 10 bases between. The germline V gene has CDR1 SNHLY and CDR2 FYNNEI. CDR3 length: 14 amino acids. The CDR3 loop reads CASSEAGGGNTIYF. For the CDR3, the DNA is TGTGCCAGCAGTGAGGCTGGAGGCGGAAACACCATATATTTT.